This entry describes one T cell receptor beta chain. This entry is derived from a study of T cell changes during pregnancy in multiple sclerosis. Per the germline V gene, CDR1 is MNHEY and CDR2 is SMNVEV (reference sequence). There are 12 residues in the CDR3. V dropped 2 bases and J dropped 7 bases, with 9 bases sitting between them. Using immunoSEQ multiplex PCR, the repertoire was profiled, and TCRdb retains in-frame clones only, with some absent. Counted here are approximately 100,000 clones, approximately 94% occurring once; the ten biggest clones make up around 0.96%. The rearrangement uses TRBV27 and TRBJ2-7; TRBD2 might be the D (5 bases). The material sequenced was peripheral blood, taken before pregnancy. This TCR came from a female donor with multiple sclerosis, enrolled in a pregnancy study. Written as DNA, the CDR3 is TGTGCCAGCAGTTTAAGCCGGGGTGAGCAGTACTTC. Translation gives CASSLSRGEQYF.